Here is one T cell receptor (beta chain) with its context. In TCRdb, the 5' RACE reads were re-called with MiXCR into one record per CDR3 protein. The table includes 470,000 or so distinct CDR3 sequences, 15% to 20% detected once. The data were taken from a study of T-cell memory formation after mild COVID-19. The CDR3 spans 19 residues. V was pared by 0 bases and J by 0 bases, with 10 bases of the junction left unmatched. Germline-derived CDR1 and CDR2 are LGHNA and YSLEER. This sequence joins TRBV4-3 and TRBJ2-1, with 8 bases fitting TRBD2. Source material: PBMCs or a T cell subset sorted from them (not recorded which). This clonotype was sampled from an adult woman who had mild COVID-19 (a few samples of this study predate the infection). Cell type and time point are not known. The CDR3: CASSQDTPGTRLSYNEQFF. The CDR3 region has the DNA TGCGCCAGCAGCCAAGATACCCCCGGGACTAGACTCTCCTACAATGAGCAGTTCTTC.